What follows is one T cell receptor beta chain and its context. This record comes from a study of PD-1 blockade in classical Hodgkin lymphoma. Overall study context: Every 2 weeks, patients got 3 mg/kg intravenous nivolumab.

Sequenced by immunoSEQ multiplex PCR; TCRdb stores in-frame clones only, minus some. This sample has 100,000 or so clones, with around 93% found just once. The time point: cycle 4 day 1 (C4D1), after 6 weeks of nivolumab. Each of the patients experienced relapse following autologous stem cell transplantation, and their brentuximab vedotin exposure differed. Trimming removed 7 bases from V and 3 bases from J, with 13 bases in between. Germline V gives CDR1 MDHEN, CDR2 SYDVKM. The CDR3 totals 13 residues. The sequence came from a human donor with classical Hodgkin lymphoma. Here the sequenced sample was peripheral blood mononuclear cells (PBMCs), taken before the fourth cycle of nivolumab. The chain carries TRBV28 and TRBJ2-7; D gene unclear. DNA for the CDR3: TGTGCCAGCATCACCCCCGGCGGCTACGAGCAGTACTTC. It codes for CASITPGGYEQYF. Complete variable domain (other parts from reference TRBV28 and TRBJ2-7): DVKVTQSSRYLVKRTGEKVFLECVQDMDHENMFWYRQDPGLGLRLIYFSYDVKMKEKGDIPEGYSVSREKKERFSLILESASTNQTSMYLCASITPGGYEQYFGPGTRLTVT.